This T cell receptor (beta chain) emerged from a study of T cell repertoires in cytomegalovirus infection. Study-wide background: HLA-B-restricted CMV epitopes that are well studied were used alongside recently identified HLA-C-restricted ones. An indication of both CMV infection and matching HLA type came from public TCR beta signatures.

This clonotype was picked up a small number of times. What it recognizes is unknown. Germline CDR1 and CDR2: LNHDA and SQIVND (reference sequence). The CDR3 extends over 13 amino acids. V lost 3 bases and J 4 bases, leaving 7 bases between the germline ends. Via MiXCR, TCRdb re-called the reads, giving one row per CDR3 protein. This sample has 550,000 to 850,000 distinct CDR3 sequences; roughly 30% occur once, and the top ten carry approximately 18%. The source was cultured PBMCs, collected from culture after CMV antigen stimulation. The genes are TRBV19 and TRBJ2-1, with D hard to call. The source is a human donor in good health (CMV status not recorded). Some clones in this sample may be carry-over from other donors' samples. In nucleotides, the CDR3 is TGTGCCAGTAGTATCGACTGGTACAATGAGCAGTTCTTC. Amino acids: CASSIDWYNEQFF. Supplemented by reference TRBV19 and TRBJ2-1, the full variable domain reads DGGITQSPKYLFRKEGQNVTLSCEQNLNHDAMYWYRQDPGQGLRLIYYSQIVNDFQKGDIAEGYSVSREKKESFPLTVTSAQKNPTAFYLCASSIDWYNEQFFGPGTRLTVL.